This T cell receptor beta chain was recorded in a study of technical replicates of blood from several donors. Germline CDR1 reads MDHEN; CDR2 reads SYDVKM. This CDR3 is built from 13 residues. Trimming shortened V by 4 bases and J by 8 bases, and 14 bases separated the two germline ends. Sequenced by immunoSEQ multiplex PCR; TCRdb stores in-frame clones only, minus some. The sample holds about 83,000 clones, 90% to 97% seen once. Sequenced input: T cells isolated from PBMCs. This TCR was sampled from a human donor in good health. This rearrangement joins TRBV28 to TRBJ1-2; a possible D gene is TRBD1 (5 bases). DNA of the CDR3: TGTGCCAGCAGTTCCGACAGCCATCGGGGCTACACCTTC. It specifies CASSSDSHRGYTF.